The 12 T cell receptor beta chains below come from one sample, sequenced in a study of early stage breast cancer tumors. The assay was immunoSEQ multiplex PCR, and TCRdb's table has in-frame clones only and misses some. The table lists about 28,000 clones, roughly four fifths of them singletons. Sequencing was done on a sample of blood. The receptor source for this set is a person aged 35-49 years with breast cancer.

V is TRBV27 and J is TRBJ1-2; possibly TRBD1 for D (5 bases). This CDR3 region has 13 residues. Trimming shortened V by 6 bases and J by 7 bases, and 15 bases separated the two germline ends. Per the germline V gene, CDR1 is MNHEY and CDR2 is SMNVEV (reference sequence). The CDR3 loop reads CASSLWGFGGYTF. CDR3 bases: TGTGCCAGCAGCCTGTGGGGGTTCGGTGGCTACACCTTC.

The chain links TRBV28 to TRBJ1-5, with D possibly matching TRBD1 (6 bases). This CDR3 is built from 12 residues. Looked up from germline, CDR1 is MDHEN and CDR2 is SYDVKM. With 8 bases removed from V and 6 bases from J, the gap between germline ends came to 11 bases. The CDR3 nucleotides are TGTGCCAGCGGGGGAGGGGGTCAGCCCCAGCATTTT. Amino acids: CASGGGGQPQHF. The variable domain in full, with the rest retrieved from reference TRBV28 and TRBJ1-5, is DVKVTQSSRYLVKRTGEKVFLECVQDMDHENMFWYRQDPGLGLRLIYFSYDVKMKEKGDIPEGYSVSREKKERFSLILESASTNQTSMYLCASGGGGQPQHFGDGTRLSIL.

The V call is TRBV4-2, the J call TRBJ1-2, with a tentative D call TRBD1 (5 bases). This CDR3 spans 14 amino acids. Per germline, CDR1 LGHNA and CDR2 YNFKEQ. Trimming removed 5 bases from V and 4 bases from J, with 14 bases in between. CDR3 in amino acids: CASSAAGLGYGYTF. The CDR3 coding sequence is TGTGCCAGCAGCGCCGCGGGGCTAGGCTATGGCTACACCTTC.

This clone is deemed medium-sized. The gene calls are TRBV19 and TRBJ1-2; 7 bases match TRBD1. J gave up 7 bases and V 4 bases, and 9 bases lay outside the gene matches. Germline CDR1 and CDR2: LNHDA and SQIVND (reference sequence). The CDR3 spans 14 residues. The CDR3 nucleotides read TGTGCCAGTAGTACCGACAGGGCGACGGCTGGCTACACCTTC. It translates to CASSTDRATAGYTF.

The rearrangement joins TRBV27 to TRBJ1-1; the match to TRBD1 covers 12 bases. The CDR3 runs 18 residues. With 6 bases clipped from V and 0 bases from J, the junction kept 11 bases outside the gene matches. Germline V lookup: CDR1 MNHEY, CDR2 SMNVEV (reference sequence). The CDR3 sequence: CASRSGTGGAGMNTEAFF. CDR3 nucleotides: TGTGCCAGCAGGTCCGGGACAGGGGGCGCGGGCATGAACACTGAAGCTTTCTTT.

The chain employs TRBV2 and TRBJ1-4; D remains unclear. V was pared by 6 bases and J by 8 bases, with 19 bases between. Germline assignment: CDR1 SNHLY and CDR2 FYNNEI. This CDR3 contains 15 residues. The CDR3 is CASSGRSGLGEKLFF. Written as DNA, the CDR3 is TGTGCCAGCAGCGGGAGATCGGGGTTGGGGGAAAAACTGTTTTTT.

The sample holds one count of this clone. V usage is TRBV7-9 and J usage is TRBJ1-2, with 7 nucleotides matching TRBD1. The germline CDR1 and CDR2 sequences are SEHNR and FQNEAQ (reference sequence). This CDR3 comprises 13 residues. Unmatched junction bases numbered 2, after V lost 5 bases and J lost 2 bases. The DNA for the CDR3 is TGTGCCAGCAGCCTACAGGGGAACTATGGCTACACCTTC. Its translation: CASSLQGNYGYTF.

The rearrangement uses TRBV7-2 and TRBJ1-1, with 8 bases aligning to TRBD1. The trim removed 0 bases at V and 3 bases at J, leaving 3 bases unmatched. The CDR3 length is 15 residues. Germline V gene lookup returns CDR1 SGHTA and CDR2 FQGNSA. The CDR3: CASSLALTGDTEAFF. Written as DNA, the CDR3 is TGTGCCAGCAGCTTAGCCCTGACAGGGGACACTGAAGCTTTCTTT.

The CDR3 sequence: CASSFVRSGANVLTF. The CDR3 region has the DNA TGTGCCAGCAGTTTCGTTCGCTCTGGGGCCAACGTCCTGACTTTC. The chain has TRBV27 and TRBJ2-6; D is uncertain. This CDR3 contains 15 residues. Germline V lookup: CDR1 MNHEY, CDR2 SMNVEV (reference sequence). Trimming removed 3 bases at V and 0 bases at J, with 6 bases between.

This clone turned up a few times. This chain connects TRBV4-2 to TRBJ2-5; 9 nucleotides line up with TRBD1. V lost 1 base and J lost 4; bases outside the gene matches: 4. CDR1 and CDR2 from the germline V gene are LGHNA and YNFKEQ. The CDR3 is made up of 15 amino acids. CDR3 in DNA: TGTGCCAGCAGCCAAGGACAGGGGGAGGCAGAGACCCAGTACTTC. Translating it yields CASSQGQGEAETQYF.

The chain recombines TRBV29-1 with TRBJ1-2, with 11 bases lining up with TRBD1. V lost 7 bases and J lost 4; bases outside the gene matches: 14. The germline V gene encodes CDR1 SQVTM and CDR2 ANQGSEA. CDR3 length: 16 amino acids. CDR3 sequence: CSARTGTGGYGYGYTF. CDR3 coding DNA: TGCAGCGCGCGGACCGGGACAGGGGGGTACGGCTATGGCTACACCTTC.

The chain recombines TRBV19 with TRBJ1-1; 8 bases line up with TRBD1. The CDR3 sequence is 13 residues long. The germline CDR1 and CDR2 sequences are LNHDA and SQIVND (reference sequence). V shed 3 bases, J shed 4 bases, and the junction held 1 base outside the gene matches. This CDR3 reads CASSMDRVTEAFF. The CDR3, as DNA: TGTGCCAGTAGTATGGACAGGGTCACTGAAGCTTTCTTT.